This entry is about one T cell receptor (beta chain). Its target is unknown. These data come from a study of cytomegalovirus exposure and HLA in healthy donors. Study-level points and caveats: Associated with cytomegalovirus, according to the listing, were 150 to 200 TCR beta chains. Whilst most TCR sequences proved rare, a subset of public TCRs occurred across many donors.

TCRdb's copy holds only in-frame clones and misses some; the assay was immunoSEQ multiplex PCR. This table holds roughly 330,000 clones, roughly 90% found once. The length of the CDR3 is 11 residues. Germline CDR1 is GTSNPN and CDR2 is SVGIG (reference sequence). V dropped 0 bases and J dropped 8; count of bases not matched to a gene: 0. The chain is built from TRBV30 and TRBJ1-1; 7 nucleotides agree with TRBD1. This TCR came from a woman in her thirties in good health and CMV-seropositive. The sequencing sample was made of PBMCs. CDR3 sequence (DNA): TGTGCCTGGAGTGTACAGGGGGAAGCTTTCTTT. Translated, it gives CAWSVQGEAFF.